These T cell receptor beta chains were read from a single sample in a study of cytomegalovirus exposure and HLA in healthy donors. Profiling relied on immunoSEQ multiplex PCR, and the TCRdb table lists in-frame clones only, not all of them. The data show 130,000 or so clones, approximately 80% seen once. Source material: PBMCs. These receptors all come from a woman aged 60 to 75 in good health and CMV-seronegative. The CDR3 runs from the conserved cysteine through the conserved F or W.

V,CDR3
TRBV5-1,CASSLWASGRSYNEQFF
TRBV19,CASTNTGGREQYF
TRBV5-4,CASSLGAGGRETQYF
TRBV30,CAWSVKHGTRHFYEQYF
TRBV11-3,CASKGAGTGELFF
TRBV19,CASSISRVSNQPQHF
TRBV5-1,CASAREGGGMNTEAFF
TRBV11-2,CASSSLRGGVSTDTQYF
TRBV30,CAWSDPGGYQPQHF
TRBV9,CASSLGQGYHEQYF
TRBV4-2,CASSQPGEASPEKLFF
TRBV5-1,CASSFLADSYNEQFF
TRBV5-1,CASSSGGYEQYF
TRBV5-1,CASSSIPGTGVMNTEAFF
TRBV30,CAWRAPGATGPEAFF
TRBV2,CASSVGGRGETQYF
TRBV7-9,CASSLARTGEETQYF
TRBV5-1,CASSLGTEETQYF